The 31 T cell receptor beta chains given below trace back to one sample, sequenced in a study of cytomegalovirus exposure and HLA in healthy donors. A multiplex PCR was run with 60 Vbeta primers and 13 Jbeta primers. Clones were sequenced by immunoSEQ multiplex PCR, and TCRdb holds only the in-frame ones, with some missing. The sample has around 100,000 clones; 63% are singletons. The material sequenced was PBMCs. The receptor set was obtained from a human donor in good health.

V gene TRBV6-5 combines with J gene TRBJ2-7; TRBD2 might be the D (5 bases). The germline CDR1 and CDR2 sequences are MNHEY and SVGAGI. The CDR3 runs 15 residues. Trimming pared 0 bases from V and 0 bases from J, leaving 9 bases between. This chain's CDR3 is CASSYSEGVSYEQYF. The CDR3 DNA reads TGTGCCAGCAGTTACTCTGAGGGCGTCTCCTACGAGCAGTACTTC.

This chain joins TRBV30 and TRBJ1-5; possible D gene TRBD1, 5 bases. With 0 bases removed from V and 1 base from J, the gap between germline ends came to 13 bases. There are 16 residues in the CDR3. CDR1 and CDR2 from the germline V gene are GTSNPN and SVGIG (reference sequence). This CDR3 is CAWSVAPQGSNQPQHF. The CDR3 DNA follows: TGTGCCTGGAGTGTAGCCCCCCAGGGAAGCAATCAGCCCCAGCATTTT.

The chain couples TRBV7-8 to TRBJ2-2; 7 nucleotides match TRBD1. CDR3 size: 15 residues. Per the germline V gene, CDR1 is SGHVS and CDR2 is FQNEAQ. With 6 bases clipped from V and 4 bases from J, the junction kept 8 bases outside the gene matches. CDR3 sequence: CASRSTGVITGELFF. CDR3 bases: TGTGCCAGCAGGAGCACAGGGGTGATCACCGGGGAGCTGTTTTTT.

V gene TRBV15 combines with J gene TRBJ2-7, with 7 bases that match TRBD1. CDR1 and CDR2 (germline): LNHNV, YYDKDF (reference sequence). The CDR3 is 13 amino acids. The V segment lost 2 bases and the J segment 4 bases; nucleotides outside the gene matches: 2. Here the CDR3 reads CATSRKGAYEQYF. CDR3 bases: TGTGCCACCAGCAGAAAGGGGGCGTACGAGCAGTACTTC.

The chain recombines TRBV7-9 with TRBJ2-7, with D maybe TRBD2 (5 bases). CDR1 and CDR2 (germline): SEHNR, FQNEAQ (reference sequence). The CDR3 loop spans 14 amino acids. Deletions cut 1 base from V and 2 bases from J, with 9 bases between. CDR3 nucleotide sequence: TGTGCCAGCAGCTTAGTGGAGGCAACCTACGAGCAGTACTTC. Protein: CASSLVEATYEQYF.

The rearrangement uses TRBV19 and TRBJ2-2; 8 nucleotides line up with TRBD1. Germline trimming cut 6 bases from V and 7 bases from J; bases unmatched to any gene: 10. CDR1 is LNHDA and CDR2 is SQIVND in the germline V gene (reference sequence). There are 15 residues in the CDR3. The CDR3: CASRPFDRGGGELFF. The CDR3 DNA follows: TGTGCCAGTAGGCCATTTGACAGGGGTGGCGGGGAGCTGTTTTTT.

This chain uses TRBV5-6 with TRBJ2-1; 7 bases are shared with TRBD1. V dropped 6 bases and J dropped 8; count of bases not matched to a gene: 11. The germline V gene has CDR1 SGHDT and CDR2 YYEEEE. CDR3 length equals 14 residues. DNA for the CDR3: TGTGCCAGCACGAGGACAGGCCTAAGGGATGAGCAGTTCTTC. This sequence encodes CASTRTGLRDEQFF.

The chain joins TRBV30 to TRBJ1-5; 8 bases are a match to TRBD1. V shed 4 bases and J 2 bases; nucleotides not matched to a gene: 10. The CDR3 runs 16 residues. CDR1 is GTSNPN, CDR2 SVGIG, per germline (reference sequence). The CDR3 bases are TGTGCCTGGACGCAGGGGGCTCTGCGGGGCAATCAGCCCCAGCATTTT. This codes for CAWTQGALRGNQPQHF.

This clone occurred a few times. The chain combines TRBV29-1 with TRBJ2-5, with D uncertain. Germline loops: CDR1 SQVTM, CDR2 ANQGSEA. V gave up 0 bases and J gave up 3 bases, with 2 bases separating them. There are 11 residues in the CDR3. CDR3 sequence: CSVEDKETQYF. Here the CDR3 DNA reads TGCAGCGTTGAAGATAAAGAGACCCAGTACTTC.

The V and J genes are TRBV15 and TRBJ2-5; no definite D call. V lost 2 bases and J 1 base, leaving 8 bases between the germline ends. CDR3 length: 14 residues. Germline values: CDR1 LNHNV, CDR2 YYDKDF (reference sequence). As DNA, the CDR3 is TGTGCCACCAGCAGACGAGGCTTCCAAGAGACCCAGTACTTC. Its translation: CATSRRGFQETQYF. Combining the CDR3 with reference TRBV15 and TRBJ2-5 gives the whole variable domain DAMVIQNPRYQVTQFGKPVTLSCSQTLNHNVMYWYQQKSSQAPKLLFHYYDKDFNNEADTPDNFQSRRPNTSFCFLDIRSPGLGDTAMYLCATSRRGFQETQYFGPGTRLLVL.

This clone appeared once. This chain uses TRBV5-1 with TRBJ1-3; D is undetermined. The CDR3 covers 15 residues. With 0 bases removed from V and 0 bases from J, the gap between germline ends came to 7 bases. Germline CDR1 and CDR2: SGHRS and YFSETQ. Here the CDR3 reads CASSLGSSSGNTIYF. The CDR3 DNA is TGCGCCAGCAGCTTGGGTTCCAGCTCTGGAAACACCATATATTTT.

This CDR3 is CASSLDTNQPQHF. The CDR3 nucleotides are TGTGCCAGCAGCTTGGACACCAATCAGCCCCAGCATTTT. The J gene is TRBJ1-5, the V gene TRBV7-2, with a possible D match to TRBD1 (5 bases). The CDR3 is 13 amino acids. The germline V gene has CDR1 SGHTA and CDR2 FQGNSA. The V end lost 3 bases, the J end lost 3 bases, and 6 bases lay between the germline ends. Filled out from reference TRBV7-2 and TRBJ1-5, the complete variable domain reads GAGVSQSPSNKVTEKGKDVELRCDPISGHTALYWYRQSLGQGLEFLIYFQGNSAPDKSGLPSDRFSAERTGGSVSTLTIQRTQQEDSAVYLCASSLDTNQPQHFGDGTRLSIL.

The chain is built from TRBV5-1 and TRBJ2-7; D possibly corresponds to TRBD2 (7 bases). Trimming removed 1 base from V and 3 bases from J, with 11 bases in between. Germline V lookup: CDR1 SGHRS, CDR2 YFSETQ. The CDR3 consists of 14 residues. CDR3 bases: TGCGCCAGCAGCTTGTCTAGGGGGGGCTACGAGCAGTACTTC. Amino acid sequence: CASSLSRGGYEQYF.

This clone was seen a few times. The chain combines TRBV27 with TRBJ2-1; D gene uncertain. V lost 0 bases, J lost 7 bases, and 13 bases lay in between. Germline CDR1 MNHEY, CDR2 SMNVEV (reference sequence). This CDR3 region has 15 residues. CDR3 coding DNA: TGTGCCAGCAGTTTATCGTCCCTAGGTGAGAATGAGCAGTTCTTC. Translating gives CASSLSSLGENEQFF.

The count of this clone is one. The chain carries TRBV6-5 and TRBJ2-1; TRBD2 might be the D (6 bases). The V gene lost 4 bases and the J gene lost 9 bases, with 13 bases spanning the gap. Germline CDR1 reads MNHEY; CDR2 reads SVGAGI. The CDR3 runs 13 residues. The CDR3 reads CASSSGGSGEQFF. CDR3 nucleotide sequence: TGTGCCAGCAGTTCTGGGGGGTCGGGTGAGCAGTTCTTC.

J is TRBJ2-1 and V is TRBV5-6, with 7 bases identical to TRBD2. The germline V gene encodes CDR1 SGHDT and CDR2 YYEEEE. The CDR3 is made up of 15 amino acids. Germline trimming cut 2 bases from V and 5 bases from J; bases unmatched to any gene: 7. CDR3 sequence reads: CASSFIGTTNNEQFF. DNA for the CDR3: TGTGCCAGCAGCTTTATCGGGACTACCAACAATGAGCAGTTCTTC.

The chain has TRBV19 and TRBJ2-5; 7 bases align to TRBD2. The J call is doubtful: the DNA matches TRBJ2-7 better. The germline V gene has CDR1 LNHDA and CDR2 SQIVND (reference sequence). This CDR3 contains 13 residues. CDR3 sequence (DNA): TGTGCCAGTAGCCAGGGACTACGCTACGAGCAGTACTTC. Its protein is CASSQGLRYEQYF.

With respect to this clone: Different DNA sequences within this sample yield the same CDR3. J is TRBJ2-2 and V is TRBV28, with D possibly matching TRBD1 (6 bases). Trimming removed 2 bases at V and 4 bases at J, with 8 bases between. The CDR3 extends over 14 amino acids. Germline V CDR1 and CDR2: MDHEN, SYDVKM. The CDR3 DNA is TGTGCCAGCAGTTTAACAGGGAGCACCGGGGAGCTGTTTTTT. The encoded protein is CASSLTGSTGELFF.

The rearrangement uses TRBV5-5 and TRBJ1-3; 7 bases are shared with TRBD1. CDR1 and CDR2 (germline): SGHKS, YYEKEE (reference sequence). CDR3 size: 15 residues. Trimming took 0 bases from V and 4 from J; bases not matched to a gene: 4. CDR3 in amino acids: CASSLDQGGGNTIYF. CDR3 bases: TGTGCCAGCAGCTTGGATCAGGGGGGCGGAAACACCATATATTTT.

This chain connects TRBV5-1 to TRBJ2-7, with a weak D call TRBD2 (6 bases). Germline assignment: CDR1 SGHRS and CDR2 YFSETQ. V shed 4 bases and J shed 2 bases, with 16 bases lying between them. The CDR3 sequence is 15 residues long. CDR3 nucleotide sequence: TGCGCCAGCAGCCGAACCACCCCGGGAGCCTACGAGCAGTACTTC. Encoded protein: CASSRTTPGAYEQYF.

The chain recombines TRBV30 with TRBJ2-3, with unresolved D. This CDR3 has 14 residues. The V end lost 0 bases, the J end lost 3 bases, and 10 bases lay between the germline ends. The germline gives CDR1 GTSNPN, CDR2 SVGIG (reference sequence). Written as DNA, the CDR3 is TGTGCCTGGAGTGTAGGTACGGGTACAGATACGCAGTATTTT. Protein sequence: CAWSVGTGTDTQYF.

The V gene is TRBV28, the J gene TRBJ1-2, with TRBD1 identical over 7 bases. The CDR3 is 12 residues long. Trimming removed 9 bases from V and 2 bases from J; junction bases left unmatched: 3. Germline assignment: CDR1 MDHEN and CDR2 SYDVKM. CDR3 amino acids: CASRDSNYGYTF. CDR3 nucleotide sequence: TGTGCCAGTAGGGACAGCAACTATGGCTACACCTTC.

This chain links TRBV7-9 with TRBJ2-1; 10 bases map to TRBD2. The CDR3 length is 15 residues. V lost 6 bases, J lost 9 bases, and 11 bases stayed unmatched. Germline V gene sequence: CDR1 SEHNR, CDR2 FQNEAQ (reference sequence). In DNA form, the CDR3 reads TGTGCCAGCAGACCCGGGACTAGCGAAAAAATTGAGCAGTTCTTC. It encodes CASRPGTSEKIEQFF.

The V gene is TRBV7-9, the J gene TRBJ2-7; D uncertain. The V gene's germline CDR1 is SEHNR and CDR2 FQNEAQ (reference sequence). The CDR3 is 16 residues long. Trimming removed 1 base from V and 0 bases from J, with 13 bases in between. This CDR3 is CASSLGPAIDSYEQYF. For the CDR3, the DNA is TGTGCCAGCAGCTTAGGCCCAGCGATAGACTCCTACGAGCAGTACTTC.

The chain uses TRBV5-4 and TRBJ1-1; tentative D call: TRBD1 (5 bases). CDR1 SGHNT and CDR2 YYREEE come from the germline V gene (reference sequence). The CDR3 contains 13 residues. V was trimmed by 4 bases and J by 1 base, leaving 8 bases between them. In nucleotides, the CDR3 is TGTGCCAGCAGCGTAGGGGAGAACACTGAAGCTTTCTTT. Translated, it gives CASSVGENTEAFF.

This clone was observed a handful of times. The rearrangement links TRBV2 to TRBJ1-3; D not resolved. CDR3 size: 14 residues. Germline V gene sequence: CDR1 SNHLY, CDR2 FYNNEI. Deletions cut 3 bases from V and 4 bases from J, with 10 bases between. The CDR3 protein is CASSDILSGNTIYF. CDR3 nucleotides: TGTGCCAGCAGTGATATTCTTTCGGGAAACACCATATATTTT.

CDR3 amino acids: CASSSREGRHNEQFF. The CDR3, as DNA: TGTGCCAGCAGCTCGCGGGAGGGCCGCCACAATGAGCAGTTCTTC. The chain combines TRBV7-9 with TRBJ2-1; 9 bases line up with TRBD2. The CDR3 loop spans 15 amino acids. Per the germline V gene, CDR1 is SEHNR and CDR2 is FQNEAQ (reference sequence). The J segment lost 5 bases and the V segment lost 4 bases, leaving 6 bases of the junction unmatched.

This clone was observed a single time. CDR3 DNA sequence: TGTGCCAGCACTCCCTCGAGCTCTGGAAACACCATATATTTT. Protein: CASTPSSSGNTIYF. This chain uses TRBV28 with TRBJ1-3; no firm D call. The CDR3 covers 14 residues. V shed 7 bases and J shed 0 bases, with 10 bases lying between them. Germline assignment: CDR1 MDHEN and CDR2 SYDVKM.

This clone was counted once. The V gene is TRBV9, the J gene TRBJ1-1; D ambiguous. The CDR3 loop spans 16 amino acids. Looked up from germline, CDR1 is SGDLS and CDR2 is YYNGEE. The V end lost 0 bases, the J end lost 5 bases, and 17 bases lay between the germline ends. The CDR3 coding sequence is TGTGCCAGCAGCGTAGATCAGGCGGGGATAGGGACTGAAGCTTTCTTT. Translated, it gives CASSVDQAGIGTEAFF.

The sample holds a few counts of this clone. The V call is TRBV5-1, the J call TRBJ2-7, with D perhaps matching TRBD2 (6 bases). CDR1 is SGHRS, CDR2 YFSETQ, per germline. This CDR3 contains 13 residues. V was cut by 5 bases and J by 9 bases, with 18 bases left in between. This CDR3 reads CASSETRKLPQYF. The CDR3 nucleotides are TGCGCCAGCAGTGAGACTAGAAAATTGCCGCAGTACTTC.

J is TRBJ2-1 and V is TRBV5-1, with 11 bases identical to TRBD2. CDR3 size: 17 residues. The V and J ends lost 0 bases and 2 bases, in that order; junction bases with no gene match: 4. Germline loops: CDR1 SGHRS, CDR2 YFSETQ. CDR3 amino acids: CASSLVETSGAYNEQFF. In DNA form, the CDR3 reads TGCGCCAGCAGCTTGGTTGAGACTAGCGGGGCCTACAATGAGCAGTTCTTC.